One T cell receptor beta chain is described in this entry. Its matching antigen is unknown. The sample comes from a study of response to subunit inactivated influenza vaccine. Study observations and caveats: The authors offered the suggestion that each seasonal influenza vaccination recruits few new T cells.

A single record per CDR3 protein comes from TCRdb applying MiXCR to the RT-PCR reads. Here the sample spans hundreds of thousands of distinct CDR3 sequences, around 18% being singletons. Germline loops: CDR1 LGHNA, CDR2 YSLEER. Germline trimming cut 0 bases from V and 7 bases from J; bases unmatched to any gene: 6. The CDR3 runs to 16 residues. This sequence originates from a man aged 50-59 years who received an inactivated influenza vaccine. This chain uses TRBV4-3 with TRBJ1-5, with 10 nucleotides matching TRBD1. The specimen was PBMCs from blood, collected 4 to 6 days after vaccination. The CDR3 sequence is CASSQDLGQGGQPQHF. The CDR3 region has the DNA TGCGCCAGCAGCCAAGATCTCGGACAGGGGGGCCAGCCCCAGCATTTT.